The clone carrying this T cell receptor beta chain appeared a few times. The antigen is unknown. V lost 5 bases, J lost 5 bases, and 8 bases stayed unmatched. The V gene's germline CDR1 is PRHDT and CDR2 FYEKMQ (reference sequence). This CDR3 spans 17 amino acids. The data stem from a study of post-analysis software for immune sequencing data. The wider study: The study covered relapsing-remitting, secondary progressive and progressive-relapsing courses of multiple sclerosis. General study points: Among 5 or 6 TRBV segments more frequent in patients than controls were TRBV5-6, TRBV5-1 and TRBV20-1. Controls' normalized Chao1 diversity significantly exceeded that of multiple sclerosis patients.

The library was made from cDNA and included unique molecular identifiers. There were roughly 0.95 to 10 million T cells, and roughly 0.5 million cDNA molecules came from them. TCRdb called the PCR reads again in MiXCR, with one record for every CDR3 protein. The sample lists hundreds of thousands of distinct CDR3 sequences, just under 30% occurring once. The sequence came from a girl aged 10 to 17 with multiple sclerosis. The specimen sequenced was blood. This sequence joins TRBV13 and TRBJ2-3, with 15 bases identical to TRBD2. CDR3 in DNA: TGTGCCAGCAGCCCTTGGACTAGCGGGGGGGTCGGAGATACGCAGTATTTT. Translation gives CASSPWTSGGVGDTQYF.